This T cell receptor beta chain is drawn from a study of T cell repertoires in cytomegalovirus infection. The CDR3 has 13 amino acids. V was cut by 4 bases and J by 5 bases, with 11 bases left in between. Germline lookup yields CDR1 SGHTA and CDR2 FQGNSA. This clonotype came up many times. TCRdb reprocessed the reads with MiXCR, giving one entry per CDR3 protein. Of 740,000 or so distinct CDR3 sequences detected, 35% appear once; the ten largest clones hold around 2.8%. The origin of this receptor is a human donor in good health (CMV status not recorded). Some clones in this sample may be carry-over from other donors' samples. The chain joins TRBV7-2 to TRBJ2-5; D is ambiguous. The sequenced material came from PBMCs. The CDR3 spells CASSYSNTETQYF. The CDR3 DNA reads TGTGCCAGCAGCTATAGTAATACGGAGACCCAGTACTTC.